The 14 T cell receptor beta chains in this list originate from one sample, sequenced in a study of cytomegalovirus exposure and HLA in healthy donors (dated by TCRdb to 2016 to 2017). Libraries were built with the immunoSEQ multiplex PCR assay. A mixture of 60 forward primers for TCR Vbeta segments and 13 reverse primers for TCR Jbeta segments was used in the multiplex PCR. Not all clones reach the TCRdb copy of this immuneACCESS table, which keeps in-frame sequences only. Checked studies attribute under half of the gap to unresolved V genes and leave the rest unexplained. This sample gives 150,000 to 200,000 clones in total; over 75% of them show up just once. The ten most abundant clones make up approximately 0.89% of the sample. The sequenced sample was PBMCs. These receptor sequences come from a woman between 50 and 59 years old in good health and CMV-seropositive.

The rearrangement links TRBV11-2 to TRBJ2-7; 8 positions agree with TRBD2. Germline values: CDR1 SGHAT, CDR2 FQNNGV. CDR3 length: 14 residues. V gave up 5 bases and J gave up 4 bases; unmatched junction bases: 7. CDR3 DNA: TGTGCCAGCAGCCCCCGGACTAGCTATTACGAGCAGTACTTC. Translating it yields CASSPRTSYYEQYF.

V is TRBV27 and J is TRBJ2-1, with D perhaps matching TRBD2 (5 bases). The CDR3 contains 18 residues. In germline, CDR1 is MNHEY, CDR2 SMNVEV (reference sequence). Deletions cut 7 bases from V and 6 bases from J, with 28 bases between. The CDR3 spells CASTPSVRALNGGNEQFF. The CDR3 DNA reads TGTGCCAGCACACCGAGTGTGAGGGCCCTAAACGGAGGCAATGAGCAGTTCTTC.

The chain recombines TRBV18 with TRBJ2-1; tentatively, D is TRBD1 (6 bases). The V end lost 0 bases, the J end lost 0 bases, and 12 bases lay between the germline ends. CDR3 length: 17 amino acids. Germline lookup yields CDR1 KGHSH and CDR2 LQKENI. The CDR3 sequence: CASSPPTGQFSYNEQFF. The CDR3 coding sequence is TGTGCCAGCTCACCACCAACAGGACAGTTCTCCTACAATGAGCAGTTCTTC.

This clone was seen only a few times. The rearrangement uses TRBV9 and TRBJ1-6; TRBD1 matches at 7 bases. The CDR3 is 15 amino acids. Germline CDR1 and CDR2: SGDLS and YYNGEE. J gave up 9 bases and V 3 bases, and 9 bases lay outside the gene matches. The CDR3 loop is CASSAEQGSTSPLHF. The CDR3 DNA sequence: TGTGCCAGCAGCGCGGAACAGGGGTCTACTTCACCCCTCCACTTT.

The chain employs TRBV4-1 and TRBJ2-5, with 12 bases identical to TRBD1. This CDR3 spans 16 amino acids. The ends lost 3 bases at V and 4 bases at J; junction bases unmatched: 6. The germline V gene encodes CDR1 MGHRA and CDR2 YSYEKL. The CDR3 protein is CASSHGTGGFLETQYF. The CDR3 DNA reads as TGCGCCAGCAGCCACGGGACAGGGGGCTTTTTAGAGACCCAGTACTTC.

This chain connects TRBV7-8 to TRBJ1-6; D unclear. The CDR3 covers 17 residues. Trimming took off 1 base at V and 5 bases at J, with 15 bases between the two ends. Germline V gives CDR1 SGHVS, CDR2 FQNEAQ. The CDR3 here is CASSLGPRAGNNSPLHF. CDR3 DNA sequence: TGTGCCAGCAGCTTAGGCCCGCGGGCCGGAAATAATTCACCCCTCCACTTT.

The V gene is TRBV18, the J gene TRBJ2-1; D unclear. V was pared by 8 bases and J by 0 bases, with 8 bases between. Germline loops: CDR1 KGHSH, CDR2 LQKENI. The CDR3 sequence is 13 residues long. The CDR3, as DNA: TGTGCCAGCACCCCCAGCTCCTACAATGAGCAGTTCTTC. Amino acid sequence: CASTPSSYNEQFF.

The rearrangement links TRBV4-2 to TRBJ2-3, with TRBD2 identical over 10 bases. V lost 2 bases, J lost 4 bases, and 9 bases stayed unmatched. Germline V gives CDR1 LGHNA, CDR2 YNFKEQ. The CDR3 contains 17 residues. The CDR3 sequence is CASSQTTGLALSDTQYF. DNA of the CDR3: TGTGCCAGCAGCCAAACTACGGGACTAGCGTTGTCAGATACGCAGTATTTT.

V and J are TRBV29-1 and TRBJ2-7; 10 bases fit TRBD1. CDR1 and CDR2 from the germline V gene are SQVTM and ANQGSEA. The CDR3 is made up of 15 amino acids. V lost 3 bases and J lost 2; bases outside the gene matches: 7. The CDR3 sequence: CSVDERDRGTYEQYF. CDR3 DNA: TGCAGCGTTGATGAGAGGGACAGGGGAACCTACGAGCAGTACTTC.

The chain uses TRBV28 and TRBJ2-1, with D perhaps TRBD2 (6 bases). Germline V gives CDR1 MDHEN, CDR2 SYDVKM. This CDR3 contains 16 residues. V dropped 5 bases and J dropped 3 bases, with 17 bases sitting between them. This chain's CDR3 is CASSPQNQGGYNEQFF. The CDR3 coding sequence is TGTGCCAGCAGTCCCCAGAATCAGGGAGGCTACAATGAGCAGTTCTTC.

V gene TRBV7-6 combines with J gene TRBJ2-3, with TRBD2 matching 7 bases. The CDR3 runs 16 residues. The germline V gene encodes CDR1 SGHVS and CDR2 FNYEAQ. V lost 4 bases to trimming and J lost 5 bases; unmatched junction nucleotides: 12. In DNA, the CDR3 is TGTGCCAGCAGCTCTATTGGGGCGGGGGATGAAGATACGCAGTATTTT. Its translation is CASSSIGAGDEDTQYF.

The rearrangement joins TRBV6-6 to TRBJ2-3; 7 nucleotides agree with TRBD2. Germline V gene data show CDR1 as MNHNY and CDR2 as SVGAGI (reference sequence). This CDR3 spans 16 amino acids. V was pared by 7 bases and J by 5 bases, with 15 bases of the junction left unmatched. This CDR3 is CASTPPLTAGEDTQYF. CDR3 in DNA: TGTGCCAGCACCCCGCCCCTTACGGCGGGGGAAGATACGCAGTATTTT.

V is TRBV4-3 and J is TRBJ2-5, with 7 bases fitting TRBD1. The length of the CDR3 is 16 residues. Looked up from germline, CDR1 is LGHNA and CDR2 is YSLEER. V lost 0 bases to trimming and J lost 5 bases; unmatched junction nucleotides: 9. CDR3 residues: CASSQDPHRGGETQYF. The CDR3 DNA sequence: TGCGCCAGCAGCCAAGACCCTCACAGGGGTGGCGAGACCCAGTACTTC.

The V and J genes are TRBV2 and TRBJ2-2; 10 nucleotides agree with TRBD1. With V trimmed by 8 bases and J by 4 bases, 4 bases remained unmatched. The germline V gene has CDR1 SNHLY and CDR2 FYNNEI. There are 14 residues in the CDR3. In nucleotides, the CDR3 is TGTGCCAGCGGACAGGGGGTTGTCACCGGGGAGCTGTTTTTT. It codes for CASGQGVVTGELFF.